The sequence of this TCR beta chain was determined in a study of immune evolution from preneoplasia to lung adenocarcinoma. Libraries were prepared by immunoSEQ multiplex PCR; TCRdb keeps only in-frame clonotypes and omits some of them. The profile shows some 16,000 clones, approximately 86% of them singletons. The sample was FFPE invasive lung adenocarcinoma tissue. The source of this sequence is a person aged 70 to 85 with invasive lung adenocarcinoma.

The CDR3 DNA reads as TGTGCCAGCAGCCAAGGCAGCAATCAGCCCCAGCATTTT. It specifies CASSQGSNQPQHF. The chain is built from TRBV7-3 and TRBJ1-5; no clear D. V lost 5 bases, J lost 1 base, and 6 bases lay in between. This CDR3 contains 13 residues. Germline V gene data show CDR1 as SGHTA and CDR2 as FQGTGA.